This TCR beta chain was sequenced in a study of T cells in Graves' hyperthyroidism and ophthalmopathy. Findings of the study overall: Through a model of 13 V-J features, ophthalmopathy was separated from stable hyperthyroidism.

A remark on this clonotype: The antigen is undetermined.

J was trimmed by 6 bases and V by 2 bases; bases with no gene match: 7. The CDR3 has 16 residues. Germline CDR1 is KGHDR and CDR2 is SFDVKD. The source material, RNA transcripts, was used to amplify TCR beta CDR3 regions. A set of HTBI primers served as the primers for a first-round RT-PCR of the TCR CDR3. TCRdb re-called the multiplex PCR reads with MiXCR, one entry per CDR3 protein. The sample shows 450,000 to 600,000 distinct CDR3 sequences, 14% of them seen only once. This receptor was identified in a woman between 40 and 50 years old with Graves' hyperthyroidism. Sequenced sample: blood. V is TRBV24-1 and J is TRBJ2-2; 8 bases map to TRBD2. The CDR3 here is CATSDYLSGSAGELFF. The CDR3, as DNA: TGTGCCACCAGTGATTACCTCAGCGGGAGCGCCGGGGAGCTGTTTTTT.